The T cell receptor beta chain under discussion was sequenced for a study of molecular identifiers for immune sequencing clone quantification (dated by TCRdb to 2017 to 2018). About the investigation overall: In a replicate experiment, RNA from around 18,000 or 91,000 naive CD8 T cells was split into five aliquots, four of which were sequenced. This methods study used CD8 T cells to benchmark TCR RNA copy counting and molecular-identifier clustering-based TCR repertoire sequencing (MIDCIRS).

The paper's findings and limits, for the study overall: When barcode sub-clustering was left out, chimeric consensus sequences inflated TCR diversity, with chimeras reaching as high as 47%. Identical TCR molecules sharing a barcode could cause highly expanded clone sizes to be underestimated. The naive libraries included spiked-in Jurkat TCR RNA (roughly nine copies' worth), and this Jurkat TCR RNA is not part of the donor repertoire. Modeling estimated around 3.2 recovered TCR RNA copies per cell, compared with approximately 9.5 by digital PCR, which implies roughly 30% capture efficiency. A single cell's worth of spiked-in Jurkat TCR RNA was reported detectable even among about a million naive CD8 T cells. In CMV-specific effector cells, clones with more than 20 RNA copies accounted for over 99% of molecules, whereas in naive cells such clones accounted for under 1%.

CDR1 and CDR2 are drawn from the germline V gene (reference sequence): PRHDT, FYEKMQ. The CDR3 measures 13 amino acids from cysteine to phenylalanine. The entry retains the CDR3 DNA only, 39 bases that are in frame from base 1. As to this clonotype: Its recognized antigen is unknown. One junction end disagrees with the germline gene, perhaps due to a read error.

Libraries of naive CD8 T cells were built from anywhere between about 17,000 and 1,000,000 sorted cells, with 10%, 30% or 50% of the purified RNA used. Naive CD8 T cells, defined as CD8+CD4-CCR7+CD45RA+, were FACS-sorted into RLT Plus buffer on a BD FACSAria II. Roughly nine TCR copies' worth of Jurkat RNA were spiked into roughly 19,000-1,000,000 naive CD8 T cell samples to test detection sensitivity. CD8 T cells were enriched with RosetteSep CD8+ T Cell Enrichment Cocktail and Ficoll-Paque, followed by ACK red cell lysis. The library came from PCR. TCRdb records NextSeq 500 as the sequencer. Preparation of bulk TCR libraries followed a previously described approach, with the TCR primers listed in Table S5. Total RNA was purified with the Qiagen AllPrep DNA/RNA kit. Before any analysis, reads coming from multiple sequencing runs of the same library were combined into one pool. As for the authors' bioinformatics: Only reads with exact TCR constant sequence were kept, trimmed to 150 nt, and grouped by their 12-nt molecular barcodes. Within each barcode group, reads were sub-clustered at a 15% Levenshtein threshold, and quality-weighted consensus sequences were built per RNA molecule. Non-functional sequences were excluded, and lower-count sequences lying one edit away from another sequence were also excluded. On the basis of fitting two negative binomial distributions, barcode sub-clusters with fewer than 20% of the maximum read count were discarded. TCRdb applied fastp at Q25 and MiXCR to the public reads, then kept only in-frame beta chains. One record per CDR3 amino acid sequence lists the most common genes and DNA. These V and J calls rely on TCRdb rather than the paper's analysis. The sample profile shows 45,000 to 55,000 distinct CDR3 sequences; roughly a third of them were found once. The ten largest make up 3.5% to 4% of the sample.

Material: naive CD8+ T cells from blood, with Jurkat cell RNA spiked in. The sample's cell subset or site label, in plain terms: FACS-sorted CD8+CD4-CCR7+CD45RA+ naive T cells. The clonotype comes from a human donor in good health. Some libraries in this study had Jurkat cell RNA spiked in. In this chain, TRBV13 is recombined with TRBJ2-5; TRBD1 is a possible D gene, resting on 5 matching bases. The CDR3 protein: CASSAGIQETQNF. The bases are TGTGCCAGCAGCGCAGGGATTCAAGAGACCCAGAACTTC.